Below are 27 T cell receptor beta chains sequenced from a single sample in a study of OX40 agonist ivuxolimab in advanced cancers. Measured with immunoSEQ multiplex PCR; TCRdb has only the in-frame clones, and not every one. The table records about 58,000 clones, over 80% of them present only once. This material consisted of CD4+ or CD8+ T cells sorted from blood, taken in a trial of the OX40 agonist ivuxolimab. These receptors all stem from an adult with an advanced solid tumor such as melanoma, head and neck, liver or kidney cancer.

This chain uses TRBV30 with TRBJ2-3, with 9 nucleotides matching TRBD2. Germline assignment: CDR1 GTSNPN and CDR2 SVGIG (reference sequence). CDR3 length: 16 amino acids. V gave up 0 bases and J gave up 2 bases; unmatched junction bases: 6. CDR3 region: CAWSVGLAGSTDTQYF. CDR3 DNA sequence: TGTGCCTGGAGTGTGGGGCTAGCGGGATCCACAGATACGCAGTATTTT.

CDR3 bases: TGTGCCAGCTCACCCGCACAACAAGAGACCCAGTACTTC. Protein product: CASSPAQQETQYF. V is TRBV18 and J is TRBJ2-5; D unclear. The length of the CDR3 is 13 residues. V was trimmed by 3 bases and J by 2 bases, leaving 7 bases between them. Germline CDR1 KGHSH, CDR2 LQKENI. The whole variable domain, filled in from reference TRBV18 and TRBJ2-5, reads NAGVMQNPRHLVRRRGQEARLRCSPMKGHSHVYWYRQLPEEGLKFMVYLQKENIIDESGMPKERFSAEFPKEGPSILRIQQVVRGDSAAYFCASSPAQQETQYFGPGTRLLVL.

The chain uses TRBV7-3 and TRBJ2-5, with D tentatively TRBD2 (5 bases). Per the germline V gene, CDR1 is SGHTA and CDR2 is FQGTGA. The CDR3 is 14 amino acids. V gave up 1 base and J gave up 4 bases, with 10 bases separating them. The DNA for the CDR3 is TGTGCCAGCAGCTTAAACGGGGAGACAGAGACCCAGTACTTC. It codes for CASSLNGETETQYF.

This chain connects TRBV4-2 to TRBJ2-2, with a weak D call TRBD2 (5 bases). V was clipped by 0 bases and J by 6 bases, with 11 bases between them. The germline V gene encodes CDR1 LGHNA and CDR2 YNFKEQ. The CDR3 sequence is 15 residues long. The CDR3 bases are TGTGCCAGCAGCCAAGACCGGGGTAGCGCCGGGGAGCTGTTTTTT. This codes for CASSQDRGSAGELFF.

This chain uses TRBV6-4 with TRBJ2-3, with TRBD2 identical over 14 bases. The V segment lost 6 bases and the J segment 0 bases; nucleotides outside the gene matches: 11. Germline values: CDR1 MRHNA, CDR2 SNTAGT. The CDR3 runs 19 residues. The CDR3 sequence is CASSPTPRTSGRSTDTQYF. The CDR3 region has the DNA TGTGCCAGCAGCCCGACCCCGAGGACTAGCGGGAGGAGCACAGATACGCAGTATTTT.

The chain has TRBV5-6 and TRBJ1-1, with D uncertain. V lost 1 base, J lost 6 bases, and 7 bases lay in between. This CDR3 spans 12 amino acids. The germline CDR1 and CDR2 sequences are SGHDT and YYEEEE. The CDR3 DNA reads TGTGCCAGCAGCTTGAGTAGGTCTGAAGCTTTCTTT. As protein: CASSLSRSEAFF.

The chain uses TRBV28 and TRBJ2-7; D is unclear. Germline V gene lookup returns CDR1 MDHEN and CDR2 SYDVKM. This CDR3 is 14 amino acids long. Trimming left V 1 base short and J 9 bases short, with 16 bases between. The CDR3 bases are TGTGCCAGCAGTTTATCTGGGCCCCTAATCGGGCAGTACTTC. Amino acid sequence: CASSLSGPLIGQYF.

The chain is built from TRBV6-5 and TRBJ1-1, with 7 bases that match TRBD1. Unmatched junction bases numbered 4, after V lost 6 bases and J lost 0 bases. Germline CDR1 reads MNHEY; CDR2 reads SVGAGI. The CDR3 is 14 residues long. The CDR3: CASRLTGMNTEAFF. CDR3 DNA sequence: TGTGCCAGCAGACTGACAGGGATGAACACTGAAGCTTTCTTT.

This clone is a singleton in its sample. J is TRBJ2-7 and V is TRBV18; unclear D gene. This CDR3 spans 13 amino acids. With 5 bases removed from V and 2 bases from J, the gap between germline ends came to 10 bases. Germline assignment: CDR1 KGHSH and CDR2 LQKENI. Written as DNA, the CDR3 is TGTGCCAGCTCATCTACATCCCCCTACGAGCAGTACTTC. Its translation: CASSSTSPYEQYF.

This sequence joins TRBV2 and TRBJ2-7; 12 bases are a match to TRBD2. The V and J ends lost 6 bases and 6 bases, in that order; junction bases with no gene match: 9. Germline CDR1 and CDR2: SNHLY and FYNNEI. The CDR3 spans 15 residues. The CDR3 bases are TGTGCCAGCAGGGTCGTGGCTAGCGGGAGGGGCGAGCAGTACTTC. This translates into CASRVVASGRGEQYF.

This chain uses TRBV5-1 with TRBJ2-7, with 10 bases fitting TRBD1. Germline values: CDR1 SGHRS, CDR2 YFSETQ. After removal of 4 bases from V and 3 bases from J, the junction contained 7 bases not matched to a gene. The CDR3 runs to 15 residues. The CDR3: CASSRGGQGYYEQYF. For the CDR3, the DNA is TGCGCCAGCAGCCGAGGGGGACAGGGGTACTACGAGCAGTACTTC.

The chain carries TRBV27 and TRBJ2-7; D is undetermined. The germline CDR1 and CDR2 sequences are MNHEY and SMNVEV (reference sequence). This CDR3 spans 13 amino acids. V dropped 6 bases and J dropped 1 base, with 10 bases sitting between them. CDR3 amino acids: CASRASLSYEQYF. The CDR3 DNA sequence: TGTGCCAGCAGGGCATCTTTATCCTACGAGCAGTACTTC.

This chain links TRBV6-5 with TRBJ2-2, with 7 nucleotides matching TRBD2. Germline CDR1 and CDR2: MNHEY and SVGAGI. The length of the CDR3 is 15 residues. V lost 6 bases and J lost 4; bases outside the gene matches: 8. As DNA, the CDR3 is TGTGCCAGCAGCCCCGTGCGGGAGCCCACCGGGGAGCTGTTTTTT. This translates into CASSPVREPTGELFF.

Concerning this clone: The identical CDR3 is also encoded by other nucleotide sequences in the sample. The chain combines TRBV18 with TRBJ2-6; no clear D. Deletions cut 0 bases from V and 4 bases from J, with 7 bases between. Germline CDR1 KGHSH, CDR2 LQKENI. The CDR3 covers 15 residues. The CDR3 sequence: CASSPPLSGANVLTF. CDR3 DNA: TGTGCCAGCTCACCACCGTTGTCCGGGGCCAACGTCCTGACTTTC.

Remarks on this clone: At one of its ends the junction is not consistent with the germline gene, which may arise from a read error. The rearrangement links TRBV30 to TRBJ1-1, with D possibly TRBD1 on 6 matching bases. The CDR3 runs to 14 residues. CDR1 is GTSNPN, CDR2 SVGIG, per germline (reference sequence). In nucleotides, the CDR3 is TGTGTCTGGGGACACGGGGGGGGGAACACTGAAGCTTTCTTT. Its translation: CVWGHGGGNTEAFF.

The V and J genes are TRBV4-3 and TRBJ2-2, with no clear D. CDR3 length: 16 amino acids. Germline V gene data show CDR1 as LGHNA and CDR2 as YSLEER. V was pared by 2 bases and J by 0 bases, with 10 bases between. The CDR3 coding sequence is TGCGCCAGCAGCCAACAGCTCCTAACGAACACCGGGGAGCTGTTTTTT. Residues: CASSQQLLTNTGELFF.

V gene TRBV18 combines with J gene TRBJ1-1; D gene unclear. V was shortened by 2 bases and J by 0 bases, with 7 bases between the two germline ends. This CDR3 spans 14 amino acids. Germline V CDR1 and CDR2: KGHSH, LQKENI. CDR3 residues: CASSPSHMNTEAFF. The CDR3 region has the DNA TGTGCCAGCTCACCAAGCCATATGAACACTGAAGCTTTCTTT.

The chain combines TRBV4-2 with TRBJ2-7; 11 bases line up with TRBD1. Germline V gene data show CDR1 as LGHNA and CDR2 as YNFKEQ. V dropped 0 bases and J dropped 6; count of bases not matched to a gene: 4. The CDR3 consists of 15 residues. For the CDR3, the DNA is TGTGCCAGCAGCCAAGAGTGGACAGGGGGCCGCGAGCAGTACTTC. Translated, it gives CASSQEWTGGREQYF.

This chain links TRBV28 with TRBJ1-4; TRBD1 matches at 9 bases. This CDR3 is 15 amino acids long. V shed 6 bases, J shed 8 bases, and the junction held 10 bases outside the gene matches. Germline V gives CDR1 MDHEN, CDR2 SYDVKM. CDR3 residues: CASSSLGTGSEKLFF. The CDR3 nucleotides read TGTGCCAGCAGCTCTCTCGGGACAGGGAGCGAAAAACTGTTTTTT. Full variable domain (remainder filled in from reference TRBV28 and TRBJ1-4): DVKVTQSSRYLVKRTGEKVFLECVQDMDHENMFWYRQDPGLGLRLIYFSYDVKMKEKGDIPEGYSVSREKKERFSLILESASTNQTSMYLCASSSLGTGSEKLFFGSGTQLSVL.

V is TRBV27 and J is TRBJ2-6; 12 bases are shared with TRBD1. Germline trimming cut 7 bases from V and 4 bases from J; bases unmatched to any gene: 11. Germline lookup yields CDR1 MNHEY and CDR2 SMNVEV (reference sequence). The CDR3 sequence is 18 residues long. CDR3 sequence (DNA): TGTGCCAGCAAAGAGTTGGGACAGGGGGCTGGCGGGGCCAACGTCCTGACTTTC. Its translation: CASKELGQGAGGANVLTF.

CDR3 nucleotides: TGTGCCACCGGTATCAGCTCCTACGAGCAGTACTTC. Protein sequence: CATGISSYEQYF. The rearrangement links TRBV2 to TRBJ2-7; no firm D call. The V gene's germline CDR1 is SNHLY and CDR2 FYNNEI. CDR3 length: 12 residues. Trimming removed 10 bases from V and 0 bases from J, with 10 bases in between.

The rearrangement uses TRBV5-6 and TRBJ2-5, with 8 positions matching TRBD1. The trim removed 3 bases at V and 1 base at J, leaving 11 bases unmatched. CDR1 is SGHDT and CDR2 is YYEEEE in the germline V gene. CDR3 length: 17 amino acids. This CDR3 reads CASSSYLGTGPQETQYF. The CDR3 bases are TGTGCCAGCAGCTCCTATTTAGGGACAGGCCCCCAAGAGACCCAGTACTTC.

This sequence joins TRBV5-4 and TRBJ2-2; 9 bases agree with TRBD2. Per germline, CDR1 SGHNT and CDR2 YYREEE (reference sequence). The CDR3 runs to 17 residues. V lost 4 bases and J lost 1; bases outside the gene matches: 8. The CDR3 protein is CASSPGLANLNTGELFF. The CDR3 DNA sequence: TGTGCCAGCAGCCCGGGACTAGCTAATCTGAACACCGGGGAGCTGTTTTTT.

V gene TRBV10-1 combines with J gene TRBJ2-3; 11 bases map to TRBD2. Germline CDR1 and CDR2: WNHNN and SYGVQD (reference sequence). V shed 0 bases, J shed 4 bases, and the junction held 3 bases outside the gene matches. CDR3 length: 16 residues. The CDR3 spells CASSESALAGADTQYF. The CDR3 DNA sequence: TGCGCCAGCAGTGAGTCGGCACTAGCGGGAGCAGATACGCAGTATTTT.

The rearrangement uses TRBV27 and TRBJ2-2, with 13 bases matching TRBD2. Germline V gives CDR1 MNHEY, CDR2 SMNVEV (reference sequence). V lost 3 bases to trimming and J lost 4 bases; unmatched junction nucleotides: 11. This CDR3 contains 19 residues. The CDR3 region is CASSFLGLAGEKGTGELFF. DNA of the CDR3: TGTGCCAGCAGTTTTTTAGGACTAGCGGGAGAAAAGGGCACCGGGGAGCTGTTTTTT.

Only a few counts were recorded for this clone. The J gene is TRBJ1-1, the V gene TRBV11-3, with no clear D. V gave up 3 bases and J gave up 3 bases, with 8 bases separating them. CDR1 is SGHNT, CDR2 YENEEA, per germline. This CDR3 is built from 13 residues. The CDR3 is CASSFNRDTEAFF. CDR3 in DNA: TGTGCCAGCAGCTTCAACCGGGACACTGAAGCTTTCTTT. The whole variable domain, remainder taken from reference TRBV11-3 and TRBJ1-1, is EAGVVQSPRYKIIEKKQPVAFWCNPISGHNTLYWYLQNLGQGPELLIRYENEEAVDDSQLPKDRFSAERLKGVDSTLKIQPAELGDSAVYLCASSFNRDTEAFFGQGTRLTVV.

The V and J genes are TRBV2 and TRBJ2-5; D possibly corresponds to TRBD2 (5 bases). TRBJ2-7 explains the end of the DNA better; the J call may be wrong. The CDR3 loop spans 14 amino acids. Germline V lookup: CDR1 SNHLY, CDR2 FYNNEI. The CDR3 DNA follows: TGTGCCAGCAGTGTGGCTAGCTTCTCCTACGAGCAGTACTTC. Residues: CASSVASFSYEQYF.